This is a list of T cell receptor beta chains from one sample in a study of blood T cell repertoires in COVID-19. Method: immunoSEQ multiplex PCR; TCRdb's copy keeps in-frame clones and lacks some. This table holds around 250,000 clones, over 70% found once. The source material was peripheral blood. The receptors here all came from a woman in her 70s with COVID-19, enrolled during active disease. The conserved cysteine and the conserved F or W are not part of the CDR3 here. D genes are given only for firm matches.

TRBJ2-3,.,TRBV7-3,ASSLAGRLTDTQY
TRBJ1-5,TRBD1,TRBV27,ASSPMGQGNQPQH
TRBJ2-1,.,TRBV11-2,ASSLDSPSYNEQF
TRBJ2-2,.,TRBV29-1,SVEVQGGTGELF
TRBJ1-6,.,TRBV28,ASSSTSGGDSPLH
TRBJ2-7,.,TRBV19,ASRHKDNPYEQY
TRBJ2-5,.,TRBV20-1,SAWRETQY
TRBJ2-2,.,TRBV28,ASSQGGTGELF
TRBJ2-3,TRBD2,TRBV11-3,ASSLPIAGSTDTQY
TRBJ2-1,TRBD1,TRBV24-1,ATRGDRGQNEQF
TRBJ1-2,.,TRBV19,ASSITGEPYGYT
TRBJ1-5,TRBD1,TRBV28,ASSGSGTGGRQPQH
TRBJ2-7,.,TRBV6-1,ASSVVLSGDYYEQY
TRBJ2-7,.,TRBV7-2,ASSLSRPDEQY
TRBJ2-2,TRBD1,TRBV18,ASSTGTGLTGELF
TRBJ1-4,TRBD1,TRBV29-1,SVAQGARGEKLF
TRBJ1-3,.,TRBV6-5,ASSYGGSSGNTIY
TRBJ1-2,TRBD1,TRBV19,ASSIGLGQGDYGYT
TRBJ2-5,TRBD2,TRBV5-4,ASSLGVAGGFGTQY
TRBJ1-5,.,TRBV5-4,ASSGRDYVNQPQH
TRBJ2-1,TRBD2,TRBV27,ASTGYGLAGRDNEQF
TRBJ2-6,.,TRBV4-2,ASSQDHVVSSGANVLT
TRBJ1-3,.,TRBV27,ASSTGGNTIY
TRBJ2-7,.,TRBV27,ASSLRVRGSTEQY